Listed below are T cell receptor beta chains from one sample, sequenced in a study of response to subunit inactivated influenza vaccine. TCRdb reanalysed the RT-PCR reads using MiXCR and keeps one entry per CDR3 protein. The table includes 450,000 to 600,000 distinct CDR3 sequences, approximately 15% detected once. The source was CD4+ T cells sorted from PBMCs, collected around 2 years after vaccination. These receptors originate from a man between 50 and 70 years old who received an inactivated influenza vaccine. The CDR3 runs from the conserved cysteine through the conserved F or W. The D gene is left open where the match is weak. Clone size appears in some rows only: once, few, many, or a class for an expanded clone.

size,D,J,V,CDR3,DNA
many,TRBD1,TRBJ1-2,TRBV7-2,CASSPGQGAYVYGYTF,TGTGCCAGCAGCCCCGGACAGGGGGCTTATGTTTATGGCTACACCTTC
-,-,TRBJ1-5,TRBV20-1,CSASGGLYSNQPQHF,TGCAGTGCCAGTGGGGGGTTGTATAGCAATCAGCCCCAGCATTTT
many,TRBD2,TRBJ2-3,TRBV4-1,CASSQLAGSTDTQYF,TGCGCCAGCAGCCAGCTAGCGGGGTCCACAGATACGCAGTATTTT
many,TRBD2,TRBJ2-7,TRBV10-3,CAISESAAGASYEQYF,TGTGCCATCAGTGAGTCAGCTGCGGGAGCGTCCTACGAGCAGTACTTC
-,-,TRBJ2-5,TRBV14,CASSQVLGRETQYF,TGTGCCAGCAGCCAAGTTTTGGGGAGAGAGACCCAGTACTTC
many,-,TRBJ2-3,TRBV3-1,CASRAHSWGTDTQYF,TGTGCCAGCAGGGCCCATTCATGGGGCACAGATACGCAGTATTTT
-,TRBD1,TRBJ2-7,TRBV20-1,CSATQGGEQYF,TGCAGTGCAACACAGGGGGGAGAGCAGTACTTC
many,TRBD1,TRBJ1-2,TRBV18,CASSAGQGYGYTF,TGTGCCAGCTCAGCCGGACAGGGCTATGGCTACACCTTC
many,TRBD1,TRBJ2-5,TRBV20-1,CSARDDIGTGLKTQYF,TGCAGTGCTAGAGACGACATTGGGACAGGTCTAAAGACCCAGTACTTC
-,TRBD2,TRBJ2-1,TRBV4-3,CASSQGFLAGPPTSYNEQFF,TGCGCCAGCAGCCAGGGGTTTTTAGCGGGGCCCCCTACCTCCTACAATGAGCAGTTCTTC
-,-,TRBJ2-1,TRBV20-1,CSAREVLGEQFF,TGCAGTGCTAGAGAGGTGTTGGGGGAGCAGTTCTTC
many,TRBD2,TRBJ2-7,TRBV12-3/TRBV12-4,CASSPQRGSSYEQYF,TGTGCCAGCAGCCCACAGCGGGGGAGCTCCTACGAGCAGTACTTC
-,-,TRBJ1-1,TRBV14,CASSEDLNTEAFF,TGTGCCAGCAGCGAAGATTTGAACACTGAAGCTTTCTTT
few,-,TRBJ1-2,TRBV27,CASTSMGGGFGYTF,TGTGCCAGCACCTCAATGGGGGGGGGTTTTGGCTACACCTTC
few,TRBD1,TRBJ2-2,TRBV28,CASSPRGQGAGELFF,TGTGCCAGCAGCCCCAGGGGACAGGGGGCCGGGGAGCTGTTTTTT
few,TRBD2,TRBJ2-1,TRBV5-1,CASSLGFERGGNEQFF,TGCGCCAGCAGCTTGGGATTCGAGCGGGGAGGCAATGAGCAGTTCTTC
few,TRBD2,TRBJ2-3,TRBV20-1,CSAIAGGSSIDTQYF,TGCAGTGCTATAGCGGGAGGCAGCTCAATAGATACGCAGTATTTT
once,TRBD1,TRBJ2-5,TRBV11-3,CASSRRTGFQETQYF,TGTGCCAGCAGCCGCCGGACAGGGTTCCAAGAGACCCAGTACTTC
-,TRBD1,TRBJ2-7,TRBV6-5,CASSYYSTGAYEQYF,TGTGCCAGCAGTTACTATTCAACAGGGGCCTACGAGCAGTACTTC
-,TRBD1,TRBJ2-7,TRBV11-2,CASSFRDRVFYEQYF,TGTGCCAGCAGCTTCCGGGACAGGGTTTTTTACGAGCAGTACTTC
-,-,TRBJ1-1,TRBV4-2,CASSQDDRSLNTEAFF,TGTGCCAGCAGCCAAGATGACAGGAGCCTGAACACTGAAGCTTTCTTT
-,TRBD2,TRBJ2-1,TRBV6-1,CASSVGLAGGEQFF,TGTGCCAGCAGTGTTGGACTAGCGGGAGGTGAGCAGTTCTTC
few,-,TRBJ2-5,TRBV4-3,CASSQGGGLRDKETQYF,TGCGCCAGCAGCCAAGGAGGGGGACTAAGGGACAAAGAGACCCAGTACTTC
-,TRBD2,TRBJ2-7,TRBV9,CASSVGEGEIYEQYF,TGTGCCAGCAGCGTAGGGGAGGGAGAGATCTACGAGCAGTACTTC
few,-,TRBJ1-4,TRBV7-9,CASSLGTWDTEKLFF,TGTGCCAGCAGCCTCGGAACCTGGGACACCGAAAAACTGTTTTTT
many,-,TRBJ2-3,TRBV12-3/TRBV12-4,CASRREDTQYF,TGTGCCAGTCGTAGGGAGGACACGCAGTATTTT
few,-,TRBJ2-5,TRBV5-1,CASSLVRVRETQYF,TGCGCCAGCAGCTTGGTTCGCGTGAGGGAGACCCAGTACTTC
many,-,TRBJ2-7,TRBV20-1,CSAQIVHEQYF,TGCAGTGCCCAGATAGTCCACGAGCAGTACTTC
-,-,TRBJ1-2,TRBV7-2,CASSPRSISSGYTF,TGTGCCAGCAGTCCAAGGTCCATCTCAAGCGGCTACACCTTC
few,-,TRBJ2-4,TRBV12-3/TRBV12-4,CASSRGGLAKNIQYF,TGTGCCAGCAGCCGTGGGGGATTAGCCAAAAACATTCAGTACTTC
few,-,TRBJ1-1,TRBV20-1,CSARPDSLNTEAFF,TGCAGTGCTAGGCCGGACAGCCTCAACACTGAAGCTTTCTTT
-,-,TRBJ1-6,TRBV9,CASSVESGRSPLHF,TGTGCCAGCAGCGTAGAGTCAGGGAGATCACCCCTCCACTTT
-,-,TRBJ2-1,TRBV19,CATGVYNEQFF,TGTGCCACGGGGGTATACAATGAGCAGTTCTTC
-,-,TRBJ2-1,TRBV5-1,CASRDLSSYNEQFF,TGCGCCAGCAGGGACCTGAGCTCCTACAATGAGCAGTTCTTC
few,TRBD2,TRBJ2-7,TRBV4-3,CASSQEASGRGEQYF,TGCGCCAGCAGCCAAGAGGCTAGCGGGAGGGGCGAGCAGTACTTC
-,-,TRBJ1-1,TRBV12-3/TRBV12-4,CASSLDRTRVLRTINTEAFF,TGTGCCAGCAGTTTAGACAGAACAAGGGTCCTTCGTACTATTAACACTGAAGCTTTCTTT
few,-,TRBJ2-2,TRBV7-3,CASSLTKDTGELFF,TGTGCCAGCAGCCTTACAAAAGACACCGGGGAGCTGTTTTTT
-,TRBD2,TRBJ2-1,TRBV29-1,CSVRGLADYKEQFF,TGCAGCGTTAGGGGACTAGCGGATTACAAGGAGCAGTTCTTC
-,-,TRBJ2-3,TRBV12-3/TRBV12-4,CASSPAIFVGGQSTDTQYF,TGTGCCAGCAGTCCGGCAATCTTTGTTGGCGGACAAAGCACAGATACGCAGTATTTT
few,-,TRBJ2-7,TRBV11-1,CASSSGQSVPYEQYF,TGTGCCAGCAGCTCCGGACAGTCCGTGCCCTACGAGCAGTACTTC
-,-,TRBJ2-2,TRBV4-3,CASSRDMLNTGELFF,TGCGCCAGCAGCCGGGACATGCTGAACACCGGGGAGCTGTTTTTT
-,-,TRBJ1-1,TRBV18,CASSSFSGDTEAFF,TGTGCCAGCTCATCCTTCTCGGGGGACACTGAAGCTTTCTTT
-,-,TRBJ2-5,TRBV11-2,CASSRSSIQETQYF,TGTGCCAGCAGCCGAAGTTCCATACAAGAGACCCAGTACTTC
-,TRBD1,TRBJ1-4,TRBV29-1,CSVSQGAREKLFF,TGCAGCGTTTCACAGGGGGCTCGGGAAAAACTGTTTTTT
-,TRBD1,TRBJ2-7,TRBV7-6,CASSLAQPGQAYEQYF,TGTGCCAGCAGCTTAGCCCAACCGGGACAGGCCTACGAGCAGTACTTC
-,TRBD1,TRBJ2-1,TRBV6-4,CASSEGQGGEQFF,TGTGCCAGCAGTGAGGGACAGGGGGGTGAGCAGTTCTTC
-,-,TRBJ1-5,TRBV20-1,CSAVDRPNSNQPQHF,TGCAGTGCCGTCGACCGCCCGAATAGCAATCAGCCCCAGCATTTT
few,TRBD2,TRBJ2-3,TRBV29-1,CSAGRAPTDTQYF,TGCAGCGCCGGGAGGGCACCCACAGATACGCAGTATTTT
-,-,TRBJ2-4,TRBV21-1,CASSKGWGQGFSGWSGIQYF,TGTGCCAGCAGCAAAGGTTGGGGACAGGGGTTTTCAGGTTGGTCGGGCATTCAGTACTTC
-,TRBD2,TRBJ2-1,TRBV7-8,CASSSRLATNNEQFF,TGTGCCAGCAGCTCGAGACTAGCGACGAACAATGAGCAGTTCTTC
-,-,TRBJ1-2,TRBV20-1,CSAIPGVGARGYTF,TGCAGTGCTATACCTGGCGTGGGCGCTAGGGGCTACACCTTC
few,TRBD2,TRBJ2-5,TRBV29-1,CSAVPSGGLETQYF,TGCAGCGCCGTACCTAGCGGGGGTTTGGAGACCCAGTACTTC
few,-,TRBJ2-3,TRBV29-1,CSVEKSSVSTDTQYF,TGCAGCGTTGAGAAGTCTAGCGTTAGCACAGATACGCAGTATTTT
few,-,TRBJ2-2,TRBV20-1,CSAHVGRGTGELFF,TGCAGTGCTCACGTGGGACGAGGCACCGGGGAGCTGTTTTTT
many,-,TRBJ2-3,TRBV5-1,CASSLAGAGLADTQYF,TGCGCCAGCAGCTTGGCCGGGGCAGGGTTAGCAGATACGCAGTATTTT
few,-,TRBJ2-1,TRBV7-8,CASSLEPLSEQFF,TGTGCCAGCAGCTTAGAACCCCTAAGTGAGCAGTTCTTC
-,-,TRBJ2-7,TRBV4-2,CASSQYQRDTNYEQYF,TGTGCCAGCAGCCAATACCAGCGGGACACCAACTACGAGCAGTACTTC